This is a list of T cell receptor beta chains from one sample in a study of T-cell reconstitution after alpha-beta-depleted transplantation in children. From the PCR reads, TCRdb called clonotypes with MiXCR, one entry per CDR3 protein. The table lists about 210,000 distinct CDR3 sequences, roughly 15% of them singletons. The sample was PBMCs, mostly from graft donor cells, taken 360 days after TCRalphabeta/CD19-depleted stem cell transplant. The receptors stem from a male patient aged 2-15 years who had a stem cell transplant for acute lymphoblastic leukemia, so the T cells may come from the graft donor. Both conserved end residues are part of each CDR3. Each record gives: D gene, V gene, J gene, clone size, CDR3 DNA, CDR3 protein. D genes are given only for firm matches. Clone size, where shown, is once, few, many, or a class for clones that have expanded.

D: TRBD1
V: TRBV20-1
J: TRBJ2-2
size: .
DNA: TGCAGTGCTAGACCCTCCGGGACAGTTACCTCCGGGGAGCTGTTTTTT
CDR3: CSARPSGTVTSGELFF

D: .
V: TRBV27
J: TRBJ2-7
size: few
DNA: TGTGCCAGCAGTCTCCAAGGGCGGGGTTCCTACGAGCAGTACTTC
CDR3: CASSLQGRGSYEQYF

D: .
V: TRBV6-1
J: TRBJ2-2
size: few
DNA: TGTGCCAGCAGCTTCTTGTCACGGGGAACCACCGGGGAGCTGTTTTTT
CDR3: CASSFLSRGTTGELFF

D: .
V: TRBV4-1
J: TRBJ1-2
size: .
DNA: TGCGCCAGCAGCCAACTACAGGACTATGGCTACACCTTC
CDR3: CASSQLQDYGYTF

D: .
V: TRBV4-1
J: TRBJ1-5
size: few
DNA: TGCGCCAGCAGCCAAGATATTCAATCATTCGGGCCCCAGCATTTT
CDR3: CASSQDIQSFGPQHF

D: TRBD1
V: TRBV7-9
J: TRBJ2-7
size: .
DNA: TGTGCCAGCAGCACTCCCGGACAGGGGGTATGGGAGCAGTACTTC
CDR3: CASSTPGQGVWEQYF

D: TRBD2
V: TRBV18
J: TRBJ2-3
size: .
DNA: TGTGCCAGCTCATCAACTAGCGTCACAGATACGCAGTATTTT
CDR3: CASSSTSVTDTQYF

D: TRBD1
V: TRBV5-1
J: TRBJ1-1
size: .
DNA: TGCGCCAGCAGCCTGACAGGGGCAGCTGATGGGGCTGAAGCTTTCTTT
CDR3: CASSLTGAADGAEAFF

D: .
V: TRBV6-6
J: TRBJ2-4
size: .
DNA: TGTGCCAGCAGAGGGGACCCCCCGGCGGACTTC
CDR3: CASRGDPPADF

D: .
V: TRBV19
J: TRBJ2-2
size: few
DNA: TGTGCCAGTAGTATCCGAACGAACACCGGGGAGCTGTTTTTT
CDR3: CASSIRTNTGELFF

D: .
V: TRBV12-3/TRBV12-4
J: TRBJ2-1
size: .
DNA: TGTGCCAGCAGCTATCCGGGACTTTTTGGCAATGAGCAGTTCTTC
CDR3: CASSYPGLFGNEQFF

D: .
V: TRBV9
J: TRBJ2-3
size: many
DNA: TGTGCCAGCAGCGCACCGACTAGATCACAGGGTACGCAGTATTTT
CDR3: CASSAPTRSQGTQYF

D: .
V: TRBV7-2
J: TRBJ2-3
size: .
DNA: TGTGCCAGCAGCTTACGGGCAGGTGCTTCATATACGCAGTATTTT
CDR3: CASSLRAGASYTQYF

D: .
V: TRBV12-3/TRBV12-4
J: TRBJ1-6
size: many
DNA: TGTGCCAGCAGTTTCGGCAGGGAAGGTTCACCCCTCCACTTT
CDR3: CASSFGREGSPLHF

D: .
V: TRBV27
J: TRBJ1-1
size: many
DNA: TGTGCCAGCAGTCCCTCCCGACCCCCGTTGAACACTGAAGCTTTCTTT
CDR3: CASSPSRPPLNTEAFF

D: TRBD2
V: TRBV18
J: TRBJ2-7
size: .
DNA: TGTGCCAGCTCACCAAGCGCGGGAGGGCGGGAGCAGTACTTC
CDR3: CASSPSAGGREQYF

D: TRBD2
V: TRBV2
J: TRBJ2-7
size: few
DNA: TGTGCCAGCAGTGAATACTCGGGGGGGCGGGAGCAGTACTTC
CDR3: CASSEYSGGREQYF

D: .
V: TRBV12-3/TRBV12-4
J: TRBJ2-2
size: .
DNA: TGTGCCAGCAGGAAAGATGTGGGGACCGGGGAGCTGTTTTTT
CDR3: CASRKDVGTGELFF

D: TRBD1
V: TRBV5-1
J: TRBJ2-7
size: few
DNA: TGCGCCAGCAGCTTGGGGTTACAGGGGGCCAACGAGCAGTACTTC
CDR3: CASSLGLQGANEQYF

D: TRBD1
V: TRBV14
J: TRBJ2-7
size: few
DNA: TGTGCCAGCAGCCAACATCGACAGGGGGTCTACGAGCAGTACTTC
CDR3: CASSQHRQGVYEQYF

D: TRBD2
V: TRBV5-1
J: TRBJ2-5
size: .
DNA: TGCGCCAGCAGCTCTAACCTAGCGGGGGCAGAGACCCAGTACTTC
CDR3: CASSSNLAGAETQYF

D: .
V: TRBV6-2/TRBV6-3
J: TRBJ2-5
size: few
DNA: TGTGCCAGCAGGCGGGACAGTGGAGAGACCCAGTACTTC
CDR3: CASRRDSGETQYF

D: TRBD2
V: TRBV5-6
J: TRBJ2-7
size: .
DNA: TGTGCCAGCAGCTCGGGACTAGCGGGGACCTACGAGCAGTACTTC
CDR3: CASSSGLAGTYEQYF

D: .
V: TRBV3-1
J: TRBJ1-5
size: .
DNA: TGTGCCAGCAGCCAAGTATTAGGGGATCAGCCCCAGCATTTT
CDR3: CASSQVLGDQPQHF

D: TRBD1
V: TRBV6-2/TRBV6-3
J: TRBJ2-1
size: few
DNA: TGTGCCAGCAGTTACTTGCCGGGACAGGGCTACAATGAGCAGTTCTTC
CDR3: CASSYLPGQGYNEQFF

D: TRBD1
V: TRBV6-5
J: TRBJ1-1
size: few
DNA: TGTGCCAGCAGTCCCACAGGGGCTGAAGCTTTCTTT
CDR3: CASSPTGAEAFF

D: TRBD2
V: TRBV20-1
J: TRBJ2-1
size: many
DNA: TGCAGTGCTAGGGCTACCGGGACTAGCGGGGGGGTTTGGGATGAGCAGTTCTTC
CDR3: CSARATGTSGGVWDEQFF

D: TRBD1
V: TRBV27
J: TRBJ1-1
size: many
DNA: TGTGCCAGCAGTTCCGGGACAGGGGGCAACACTGAAGCTTTCTTT
CDR3: CASSSGTGGNTEAFF

D: TRBD2
V: TRBV3-1
J: TRBJ2-2
size: .
DNA: TGTGCCAGCAGCCAACCTAGCGGGGCCCGAGAGACCGGGGAGCTGTTTTTT
CDR3: CASSQPSGARETGELFF

D: TRBD1
V: TRBV7-8
J: TRBJ1-6
size: .
DNA: TGTGCCAGCAGCTTCCGACAGGGTTTCCATAATTCACCCCTCCACTTT
CDR3: CASSFRQGFHNSPLHF

D: .
V: TRBV5-6
J: TRBJ2-3
size: .
DNA: TGTGCCAGCAGCTTAGTGCGAGGGGCTGGGGGCACAGATACGCAGTATTTT
CDR3: CASSLVRGAGGTDTQYF

D: .
V: TRBV20-1
J: TRBJ2-5
size: many
DNA: TGCAGTGGTACGAGGGCGGGGTTGGAAGAGACCCAGTACTTC
CDR3: CSGTRAGLEETQYF

D: .
V: TRBV27
J: TRBJ2-7
size: .
DNA: TGTGCCAGCAGTTTATTGGTAGGGGAGAAGCTCTACGAGAAGTACTTC
CDR3: CASSLLVGEKLYEKYF

D: .
V: TRBV14
J: TRBJ2-7
size: .
DNA: TGTGCCAGCAGCCAAATAATGTCAAACGAGCAGTACTTC
CDR3: CASSQIMSNEQYF

D: .
V: TRBV20-1
J: TRBJ1-3
size: .
DNA: TGCAGTGCTAGAGATATACTGAGCTCTGGAAACACCATATATTTT
CDR3: CSARDILSSGNTIYF

D: TRBD2
V: TRBV5-4
J: TRBJ2-1
size: .
DNA: TGTGCCAGCAGCCTAGGACTAGCGGGGGAAGAGCAGTTCTTC
CDR3: CASSLGLAGEEQFF